This passage covers 2 T cell receptor beta chains from one sample sequenced in a study of low-dose radiotherapy and immunotherapy resistance in tumors. cDNA synthesis used a TRAV/TRBV-specific primer set for both chains. TCRs were amplified for approximately 21 PCR cycles with a constant-region primer and V-primer adapter. TCRdb re-derived calls from the reads in MiXCR, one entry per CDR3 protein. This table holds about 82,000 distinct CDR3 sequences, about 20% found once. Time point described: before trial treatment. Source: PBMCs, taken before treatment. Source of these receptors: a male donor with prostate cancer.

This clonotype has ten or more counts. The chain recombines TRBV5-1 with TRBJ2-1, with D hard to call. CDR1 and CDR2 (germline): SGHRS, YFSETQ. V was cut by 2 bases and J by 1 base, with 10 bases left in between. There are 15 residues in the CDR3. CDR3 loop: CASSFGQSSYNEQFF. For the CDR3, the DNA is TGCGCCAGCAGCTTCGGCCAGTCATCCTACAATGAGCAGTTCTTC.

This clonotype showed up just a few times. The chain couples TRBV27 to TRBJ2-7; D possibly corresponds to TRBD1 (6 bases). There are 16 residues in the CDR3. The ends were cut back, 4 bases at V and 3 bases at J, with 19 bases in the middle. In germline, CDR1 is MNHEY, CDR2 SMNVEV (reference sequence). The CDR3 DNA reads as TGTGCCAGCAGTTCGATTGGGGCAGGGGAAAACTACGAGCAGTACTTC. Its translation is CASSSIGAGENYEQYF.